These T cell receptor beta chains were read from a single sample in a study of response to subunit inactivated influenza vaccine. TCRdb reprocessed the RT-PCR reads with MiXCR, giving one entry per CDR3 protein. The table shows fewer than 750,000 distinct CDR3 sequences, with 12% to 15% occurring only once. This sample comprised PBMCs from blood, obtained 11 to 12 days after vaccination. The receptor source for this set is a man aged 45-65 years who received an inactivated influenza vaccine. Both conserved end residues are part of each CDR3. A D gene is named only where the DNA matches it firmly. Not every row has a clone size; where given, it reads once, few, many or a size class.

size	V	D	J	DNA	CDR3
few	TRBV20-1	-	TRBJ2-7	TGCAGTGCCAAGGGGGTCGCGGGATCGGCCGAGCAGTACTTC	CSAKGVAGSAEQYF
-	TRBV7-9	-	TRBJ1-1	TGTGCCAGCAGCTTACCAGCAGGGTCCACTGAAGCTTTCTTT	CASSLPAGSTEAFF
few	TRBV6-5	TRBD2	TRBJ2-1	TGTGCCAGCAGTTACAGAGCGGGAGGGTACAATGAGCAGTTCTTC	CASSYRAGGYNEQFF
few	TRBV25-1	TRBD1	TRBJ2-7	TGTGCCAGCAGTGGCCGGGACAGAGCCTACGAGCAGTACTTC	CASSGRDRAYEQYF
few	TRBV5-1	TRBD2	TRBJ2-1	TGCGCCAGCAGCTTGGCCCTGGGTAGCGGGCAAGGGAATGAGCAGTTCTTC	CASSLALGSGQGNEQFF
-	TRBV7-9	-	TRBJ2-1	TGTGCCAGCAGCAAAGGCCTCTCTGAGCAGTTCTTC	CASSKGLSEQFF
few	TRBV6-2/TRBV6-3	-	TRBJ2-5	TGTGCCAGCAGTTACTCGAGAGGGGGGCTTGGGACCCAGTACTTC	CASSYSRGGLGTQYF
-	TRBV11-2	TRBD1	TRBJ2-1	TGTGCCAGCGAAACACGGGACAGGTACAATGAGCAGTTCTTC	CASETRDRYNEQFF
many	TRBV10-3	-	TRBJ2-5	TGTGCCATCAGTGACCCTGCGGGCCCCAAGGAGACCCAGTACTTC	CAISDPAGPKETQYF
-	TRBV6-1	-	TRBJ1-3	TGTGCCAGCAGTGCCCCGGGATTCACAAGCTCTGGAAACACCATATATTTT	CASSAPGFTSSGNTIYF
-	TRBV6-2/TRBV6-3	-	TRBJ2-4	TGTGCCAGCAGTTACTCCGATGGGCCGCACAAAAACATTCAGTACTTC	CASSYSDGPHKNIQYF
-	TRBV2	TRBD2	TRBJ2-5	TGTGCCAGCAGTGAATCGGAAGTAGCGGGGGGGAGAGAGACCCAGTACTTC	CASSESEVAGGRETQYF
few	TRBV30	-	TRBJ1-5	TGTGCCTGGAGTCCAAGGGACGGAGCCTACTTTAGCAATCAGCCCCAGCATTTT	CAWSPRDGAYFSNQPQHF
-	TRBV28	-	TRBJ2-2	TGTGCCAGCAGACCCGAGCGGAGAAACACCGGGGAGCTGTTTTTT	CASRPERRNTGELFF
few	TRBV28	TRBD2	TRBJ2-5	TGTGCCAGCAGACCCGGTGGACTAGCGGGAGAAGAGACCCAGTACTTC	CASRPGGLAGEETQYF
-	TRBV10-3	TRBD1	TRBJ2-7	TGTGCCATCAGTCCCCAGGGACAGGTGGCACCCTACGAGCAGTACTTC	CAISPQGQVAPYEQYF
many	TRBV20-1	-	TRBJ2-1	TGCAGTGCTAGCGCTCGCGGAAGGGTCAATGAGCAGTTCTTC	CSASARGRVNEQFF
few	TRBV5-1	-	TRBJ1-1	TGCGCCAGCAGCGAAAGACGGGGATGGACTGAAGCTTTCTTT	CASSERRGWTEAFF
-	TRBV29-1	-	TRBJ2-5	TGCAGCGCCGGGGACGGAGGGGGAGAGACCCAGTACTTC	CSAGDGGGETQYF
-	TRBV6-5	-	TRBJ2-5	TGTGCCAGCAGTTACCAGGGGCCTGGGGAGACCCAGTACTTC	CASSYQGPGETQYF
-	TRBV28	-	TRBJ1-1	TGTGCCAGCAGTACACCGACAATCTTGAACACTGAAGCTTTCTTT	CASSTPTILNTEAFF
-	TRBV18	TRBD2	TRBJ2-3	TGTGCCAGCTCACCATCTTGGGAGGGCGGCACAGATACGCAGTATTTT	CASSPSWEGGTDTQYF
few	TRBV2	-	TRBJ1-5	TGTGCCAGCAGCCCCGGACGGGATAGCAATCAGCCCCAGCATTTT	CASSPGRDSNQPQHF
few	TRBV5-1	TRBD1	TRBJ2-5	TGCGCCAGCAGTTATAGACAGGGCGAGTACCAAGAGACCCAGTACTTC	CASSYRQGEYQETQYF
many	TRBV10-2	TRBD1	TRBJ1-5	TGCGCCAGCAGTCCCGGGACAGGGTTCAATCAGCCCCAGCATTTT	CASSPGTGFNQPQHF
-	TRBV12-3/TRBV12-4	-	TRBJ2-1	TGTGCCAGCAGTCCGATTGGCTCCTACAATGAGCAGTTCTTC	CASSPIGSYNEQFF
few	TRBV20-1	-	TRBJ1-2	TGCAGTGCTAGGACCACGGACAGAAGTCGATCTGGCTACACCTTC	CSARTTDRSRSGYTF
few	TRBV5-6	-	TRBJ2-7	TGTGCCAGCAGCTTGGTTGGGCTGAACAGCGAGCAGTACTTC	CASSLVGLNSEQYF
-	TRBV20-1	-	TRBJ2-7	TGCAGTGCTAGCCCACTAGCATCCTACGAGCAGTACTTC	CSASPLASYEQYF
-	TRBV4-3	TRBD1	TRBJ1-1	TGCGCCAGCAGCCAAGATACCGACAGGGACGTAGCTTTCTTT	CASSQDTDRDVAFF
-	TRBV5-1	TRBD2	TRBJ2-3	TGCGCCAGCAGCCAACTAGCGGGAGCAGGCACAGATACGCAGTATTTT	CASSQLAGAGTDTQYF
many	TRBV7-7	-	TRBJ1-1	TGTGCTAGCAGCTTAGATTTTGGGACTGAAGCTTTCTTT	CASSLDFGTEAFF
few	TRBV3-1	TRBD1	TRBJ1-2	TGTGCCAGCAGGACAGGGGTTGGCGGCTACACCTTC	CASRTGVGGYTF